This T cell receptor beta chain was sequenced during a study of cytomegalovirus exposure and HLA in healthy donors. Germline-derived CDR1 and CDR2 are MNHNY and SVGAGI (reference sequence). V lost 2 bases and J lost 4; bases outside the gene matches: 5. The CDR3 has 15 residues. The study ran its PCR with 60 Vbeta and 13 Jbeta primers. Only in-frame clones appear in the TCRdb table, and some are missing; sequencing was by immunoSEQ multiplex PCR. The table has some 120,000 clones, 80% seen once. The material sequenced was PBMCs. The chain couples TRBV6-6 to TRBJ2-1; 7 nucleotides line up with TRBD1. This TCR was sampled from a man aged 25-45 years in good health and CMV-seronegative. CDR3 bases: TGTGCCAGCAGTTACAGGGACAGCGCTTACAATGAGCAGTTCTTC. It codes for CASSYRDSAYNEQFF.